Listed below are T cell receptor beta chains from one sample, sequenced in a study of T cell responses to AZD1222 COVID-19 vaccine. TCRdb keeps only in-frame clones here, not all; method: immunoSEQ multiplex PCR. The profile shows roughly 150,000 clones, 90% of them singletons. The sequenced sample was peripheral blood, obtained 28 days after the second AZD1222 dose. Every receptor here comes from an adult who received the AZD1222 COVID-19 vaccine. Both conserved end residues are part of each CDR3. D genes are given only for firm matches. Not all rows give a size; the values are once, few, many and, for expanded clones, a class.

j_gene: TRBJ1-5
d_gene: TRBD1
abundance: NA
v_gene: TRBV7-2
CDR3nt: TGTGCCAGCAGCATTCAGGGGGACAATCAGCCCCAGCATTTT
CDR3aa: CASSIQGDNQPQHF

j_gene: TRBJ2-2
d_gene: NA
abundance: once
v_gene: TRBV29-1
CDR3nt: TGCAGCGTTGAAAACACCGGGGAGCTGTTTTTT
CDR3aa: CSVENTGELFF

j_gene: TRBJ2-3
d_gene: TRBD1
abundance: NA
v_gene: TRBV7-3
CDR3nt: TGTGCCAGCAGCCCCGGGACAGGGGCAATAGATACGCAGTATTTT
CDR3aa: CASSPGTGAIDTQYF

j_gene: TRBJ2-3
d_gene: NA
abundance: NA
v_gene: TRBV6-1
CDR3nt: TGTGCCAGCAGTGAAGGTCCTAGTTCCCCAGATACGCAGTATTTT
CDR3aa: CASSEGPSSPDTQYF

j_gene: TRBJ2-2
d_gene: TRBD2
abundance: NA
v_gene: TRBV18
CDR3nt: TGTGCCAGCTCTCAACAATCCCAGCTAGCGGGTCGCACCGGGGAGCTGTTTTTT
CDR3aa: CASSQQSQLAGRTGELFF

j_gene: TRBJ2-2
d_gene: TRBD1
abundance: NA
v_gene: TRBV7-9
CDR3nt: TGTGCCAGCAGCTCGTGGACAGGGTCGACCGGGGAGCTGTTTTTT
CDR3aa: CASSSWTGSTGELFF

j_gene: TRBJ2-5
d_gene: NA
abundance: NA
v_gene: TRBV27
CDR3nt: TGTGCCAGCAGTTTAAAATGGGCGCGCAGGGCCCCCGCCTTGACTTCCCAGGAGACCCAGTACTTC
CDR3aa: CASSLKWARRAPALTSQETQYF

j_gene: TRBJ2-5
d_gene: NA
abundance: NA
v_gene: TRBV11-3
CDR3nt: TGTGCCAGCAGCTTAGGGGGGGAGAGGTACCAAGAGACCCAGTACTTC
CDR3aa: CASSLGGERYQETQYF

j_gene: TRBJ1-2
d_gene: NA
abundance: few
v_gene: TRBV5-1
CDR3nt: TGCGCCAGCAGCTTGGCGTTTCCGGGAGATGGCTACACCTTC
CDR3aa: CASSLAFPGDGYTF

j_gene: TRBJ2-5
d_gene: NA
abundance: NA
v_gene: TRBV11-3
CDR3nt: TGTGCCAGCAGCTTGCAGGGGATGGAGACCCAGTACTTC
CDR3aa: CASSLQGMETQYF

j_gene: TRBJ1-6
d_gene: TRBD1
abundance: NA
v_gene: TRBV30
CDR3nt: TGTGCCTGGGGGACAGGGGGTTCACCCCTCCACTTT
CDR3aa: CAWGTGGSPLHF

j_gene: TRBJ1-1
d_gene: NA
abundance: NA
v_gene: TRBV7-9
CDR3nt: TGTGCCAGCAGCTCGCAGGGGCGCGACACTGAAGCTTTCTTT
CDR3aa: CASSSQGRDTEAFF

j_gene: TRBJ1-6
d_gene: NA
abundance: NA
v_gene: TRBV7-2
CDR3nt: TGTGCCAGCAGCTCGGCCCTCGGCAATTCACCCCTCCACTTT
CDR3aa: CASSSALGNSPLHF

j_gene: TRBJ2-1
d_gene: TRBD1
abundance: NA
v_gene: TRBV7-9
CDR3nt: TGTGCCAGCAAGGGGTTGAGGGGGCCCTACAATGAGCAGTTCTTC
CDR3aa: CASKGLRGPYNEQFF

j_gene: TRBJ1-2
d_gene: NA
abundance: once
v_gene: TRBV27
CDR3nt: TGTGCCAGCAGCACTTATGGCGCCGCCTCAGCTTATGGCTACACCTTC
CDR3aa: CASSTYGAASAYGYTF

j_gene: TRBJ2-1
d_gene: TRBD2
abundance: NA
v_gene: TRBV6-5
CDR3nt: TGTGCCAGCTGGGGGAGGGGCTCCTACAATGAGCAGTTCTTC
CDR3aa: CASWGRGSYNEQFF

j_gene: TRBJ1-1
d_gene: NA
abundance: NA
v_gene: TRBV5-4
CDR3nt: TGTGCCAGCAGCAGAAACACTGAAGCTTTCTTT
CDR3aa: CASSRNTEAFF

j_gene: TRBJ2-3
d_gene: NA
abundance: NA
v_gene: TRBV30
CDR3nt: TGTGCCTGGAGCCGATATGACACAGATACGCAGTATTTT
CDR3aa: CAWSRYDTDTQYF

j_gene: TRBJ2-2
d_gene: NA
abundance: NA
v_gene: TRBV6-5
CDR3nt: TGTGCCAGCAGAACCAGGGGGGAGGACACCGGGGAGCTGTTTTTT
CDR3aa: CASRTRGEDTGELFF

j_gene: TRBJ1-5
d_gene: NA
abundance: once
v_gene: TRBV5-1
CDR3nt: TGCGCCAGCAGCTTGGAAGCGGGCAATCAGCCCCAGCATTTT
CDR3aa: CASSLEAGNQPQHF

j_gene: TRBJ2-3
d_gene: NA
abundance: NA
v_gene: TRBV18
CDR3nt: TGTGCCAGCTCAGGGGCGGACCACACAGATACGCAGTATTTT
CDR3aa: CASSGADHTDTQYF

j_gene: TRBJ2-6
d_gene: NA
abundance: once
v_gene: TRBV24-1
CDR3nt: TGTGCCACCAGTACTACTGGGGCCAACGTCCTGACTTTC
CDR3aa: CATSTTGANVLTF

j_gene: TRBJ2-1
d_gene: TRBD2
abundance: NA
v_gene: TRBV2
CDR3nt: TGTGCCAGCACCCCCCCAGGACTAGCTCCCGGTGAGCAGTTCTTC
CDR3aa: CASTPPGLAPGEQFF

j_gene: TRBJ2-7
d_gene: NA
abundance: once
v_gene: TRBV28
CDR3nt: TGTGCCAGCAGTCCCCCCAGCTACGAGCAGTACTTC
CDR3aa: CASSPPSYEQYF

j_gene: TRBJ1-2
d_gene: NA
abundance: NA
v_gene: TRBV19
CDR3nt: TGTGCCAGTAGTATTACAGGACCCTATGGCTACACCTTC
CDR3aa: CASSITGPYGYTF

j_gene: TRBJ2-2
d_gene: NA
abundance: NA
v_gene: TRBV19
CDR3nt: TGTGCCAGTACTAGCCCTTGGGCCACCGGGGAGCTGTTTTTT
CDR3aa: CASTSPWATGELFF

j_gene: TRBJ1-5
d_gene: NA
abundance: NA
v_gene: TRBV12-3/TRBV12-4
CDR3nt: TGTGCCAGCAGTTTCAGGGGCCAGCCCCAGCATTTT
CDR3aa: CASSFRGQPQHF

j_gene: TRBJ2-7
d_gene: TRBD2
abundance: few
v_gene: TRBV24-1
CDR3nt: TGTGCCACCAGTGATTCAGGACTAGCGGGAGTAGGCGAGCAGTACTTC
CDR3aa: CATSDSGLAGVGEQYF

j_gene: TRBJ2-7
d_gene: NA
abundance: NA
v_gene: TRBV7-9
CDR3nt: TGTGCCAGCACCCACGGGGACGAGCAGTACTTC
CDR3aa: CASTHGDEQYF

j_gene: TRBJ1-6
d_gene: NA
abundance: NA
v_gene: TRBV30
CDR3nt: TGTGCCTGGAGGACAGGCAGTTCACCCCTCCACTTT
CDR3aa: CAWRTGSSPLHF

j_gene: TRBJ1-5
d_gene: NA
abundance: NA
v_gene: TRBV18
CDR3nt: TGTGCCAGCTCACCAGGGGTGGATCAGCCCCAGCATTTT
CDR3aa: CASSPGVDQPQHF

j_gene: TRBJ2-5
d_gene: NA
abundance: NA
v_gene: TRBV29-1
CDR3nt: TGCAGCGTTGGACATGGCCAAGAGACCCAGTACTTC
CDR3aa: CSVGHGQETQYF

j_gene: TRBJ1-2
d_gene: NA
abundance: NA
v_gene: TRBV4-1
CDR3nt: TGCGCCAGCAGCCAAGAGCGGGTTAAGTATGGCTACACCTTC
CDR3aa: CASSQERVKYGYTF

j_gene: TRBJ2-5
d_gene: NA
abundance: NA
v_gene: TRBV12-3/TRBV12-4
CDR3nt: TGTGCCAGCAGTTTTCGAGGGGAGATGGCCCAGTACTTC
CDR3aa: CASSFRGEMAQYF

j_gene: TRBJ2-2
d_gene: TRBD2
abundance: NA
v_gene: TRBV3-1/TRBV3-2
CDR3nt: TGTGCCAGCAGCCGCGGACTAGCGGGGCCCACCGGGGAGCTGTTTTTT
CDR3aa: CASSRGLAGPTGELFF